A single sample is the source of the 20 T cell receptor beta chains below, sequenced in a study of CD8+CD57+ T cells in acquired aplastic anemia. Before being chosen for sequencing, patients had shown CD8+CD57+ cell expansion by flow cytometry. Genomic DNA constituted the template upon which TCR beta VDJ and CDR3 profiling was performed. TCRdb reprocessed the reads via MiXCR and lists one record per CDR3 protein. The profile shows roughly 200,000 distinct CDR3 sequences, nearly 65% of them singletons. The sample was sorted CD4+, CD8+, or CD8+CD57+ T cells (not recorded which) from PBMCs. Receptors originate from a human donor with aplastic anemia.

The CDR3 nucleotides read TGTGCCAGCAGCGTAGGCAGTCCCAATCAGCCCCAGCATTTT. Translated, it gives CASSVGSPNQPQHF. The V and J genes are TRBV9 and TRBJ1-5; D not resolved. V was shortened by 0 bases and J by 3 bases, with 7 bases between the two germline ends. Per the germline V gene, CDR1 is SGDLS and CDR2 is YYNGEE. The CDR3 totals 14 residues.

V and J are TRBV20-1 and TRBJ1-2; D gene ambiguous. The CDR3 is 13 residues long. Trimming cost V 4 bases and J 1 base, with 10 bases left between them. Germline assignment: CDR1 DFQATT and CDR2 SNEGSKA (reference sequence). The CDR3 reads CSATTEYNYGYTF. CDR3 sequence (DNA): TGCAGTGCTACGACCGAATATAACTATGGCTACACCTTC.

V and J are TRBV20-1 and TRBJ2-7, with a tentative D call TRBD2 (5 bases). Germline-derived CDR1 and CDR2 are DFQATT and SNEGSKA (reference sequence). The CDR3 spans 11 residues. The V end was cut by 6 bases, the J end by 4 bases, with 10 bases between. CDR3 residues: CSAPSGYEQYF. In DNA, the CDR3 is TGCAGTGCCCCGAGCGGTTACGAGCAGTACTTC.

This clonotype showed up many times. This chain joins TRBV10-3 and TRBJ1-1, with D unresolved. Germline assignment: CDR1 ENHRY and CDR2 SYGVKD. Trimming pared 3 bases from V and 8 bases from J, leaving 4 bases between. The CDR3 has 10 residues. The CDR3 here is CAISEWEAFF. The CDR3 coding sequence is TGTGCCATCAGTGAATGGGAAGCTTTCTTT.

In this sample, this clonotype turned up a few times. The rearrangement joins TRBV10-2 to TRBJ2-7, with D possibly being TRBD1 (5 bases). Germline CDR1 WSHSY, CDR2 SAAADI. The CDR3 covers 13 residues. Trimming took off 3 bases at V and 6 bases at J, with 12 bases between the two ends. For the CDR3, the DNA is TGCGCCAGCAGTGAAGGCAGGGTAAGCGAGCAGTACTTC. Its protein product is CASSEGRVSEQYF.

The chain recombines TRBV6-5 with TRBJ2-1, with 7 positions matching TRBD1. The trim removed 3 bases at V and 14 bases at J, leaving 19 bases unmatched. The CDR3 totals 16 residues. The germline CDR1 and CDR2 sequences are MNHEY and SVGAGI. This CDR3 is CASSYMDRWAGWVKFF. DNA of the CDR3: TGTGCCAGCAGTTATATGGACAGGTGGGCAGGGTGGGTGAAGTTCTTC.

The chain carries TRBV5-4 and TRBJ2-1; 8 nucleotides match TRBD1. V lost 4 bases and J lost 6; bases outside the gene matches: 9. CDR3 size: 15 residues. Germline V CDR1 and CDR2: SGHNT, YYREEE (reference sequence). For the CDR3, the DNA is TGTGCCAGCAGCCGTTCGGACAGGGAAGCCAATGAGCAGTTCTTC. It specifies CASSRSDREANEQFF.

The genes are TRBV6-1 and TRBJ1-4; D remains unclear. The germline gives CDR1 MNHNS, CDR2 SASEGT. CDR3 length equals 16 residues. V was shortened by 4 bases and J by 0 bases, with 12 bases between the two germline ends. In DNA, the CDR3 is TGTGCCAGCAGTGCGGCAGCAGTGACAACTAATGAAAAACTGTTTTTT. It codes for CASSAAAVTTNEKLFF.

J is TRBJ2-6 and V is TRBV20-1; 9 nucleotides match TRBD2. Germline loops: CDR1 DFQATT, CDR2 SNEGSKA (reference sequence). V trimming: 5 bases; J trimming: 0 bases; junction bases outside the gene matches: 5. The CDR3 extends over 16 amino acids. This CDR3 is CSAGAGGPSGANVLTF. CDR3 sequence (DNA): TGCAGTGCTGGAGCGGGGGGCCCCTCTGGGGCCAACGTCCTGACTTTC.

Regarding this clonotype: As the CDR3 is not closed by the conserved phenylalanine or tryptophan, this likely results from a read error. This rearrangement joins TRBV9 to TRBJ2-1; perhaps TRBD2 as D (7 bases). CDR1 SGDLS and CDR2 YYNGEE come from the germline V gene. The CDR3 has 14 residues. As DNA, the CDR3 is TGTGCCGGCAGCGAGGGGGGGCGGCCGGGTGAGCAGTTCTCC. It encodes CAGSEGGRPGEQFS.

The chain has TRBV7-9 and TRBJ2-7, with 7 bases matching TRBD1. Trimming removed 4 bases from V and 3 bases from J; junction bases left unmatched: 12. CDR3 size: 16 residues. The germline V gene encodes CDR1 SEHNR and CDR2 FQNEAQ (reference sequence). CDR3: CASSSTPGQTRYEQYF. In nucleotides, the CDR3 is TGTGCCAGCAGCTCAACGCCGGGACAGACGCGCTACGAGCAGTACTTC. The entire variable domain, with the rest obtained from reference TRBV7-9 and TRBJ2-7, is as follows: DTGVSQNPRHKITKRGQNVTFRCDPISEHNRLYWYRQTLGQGPEFLTYFQNEAQLEKSRLLSDRFSAERPKGSFSTLEIQRTEQGDSAMYLCASSSTPGQTRYEQYFGPGTRLTVT.

The V call is TRBV24-1, the J call TRBJ2-7; D may correspond to TRBD1 or TRBD2 (5 bases each). CDR3 size: 14 residues. Germline loops: CDR1 KGHDR, CDR2 SFDVKD. V was pared by 2 bases and J by 2 bases, with 9 bases between. For the CDR3, the DNA is TGTGCCACCAGTGATTCTGGGACGGCCTACGAGCAGTACTTC. It yields the protein CATSDSGTAYEQYF.

The J gene is TRBJ2-7, the V gene TRBV29-1; the match to TRBD1 covers 7 bases. The CDR3 spans 12 residues. J lost 0 bases, V lost 5 bases, and 1 base had no gene match. From germline, CDR1 is SQVTM and CDR2 ANQGSEA. The CDR3 loop reads CSVRDSSYEQYF. The CDR3 nucleotides read TGCAGCGTTAGGGACAGCTCCTACGAGCAGTACTTC.

The chain couples TRBV25-1 to TRBJ2-5; D is undetermined. Germline CDR1 reads MGHDK; CDR2 reads SYGVNS. The germline V and J ends were trimmed by 3 bases and 4 bases, with 9 bases remaining between them. The CDR3 is made up of 13 amino acids. The CDR3 bases are TGTGCCAGCAGTGACACACTAACAGAGACCCAGTACTTC. Its translation: CASSDTLTETQYF.

In regard to this clonotype: At one end, the junction sequence differs from germline, possibly due to a read error. The rearrangement uses TRBV2 and TRBJ2-2; 8 bases align to TRBD2. In germline, CDR1 is SNHLY, CDR2 FYNNEI. CDR3 length: 15 residues. This CDR3 is CAGSGLADDTGELFF. CDR3 DNA sequence: TGTGCCGGCAGCGGACTAGCTGATGACACCGGGGAGCTGTTTTTT.

The chain uses TRBV2 and TRBJ2-1; D possibly corresponds to TRBD2 (6 bases). The CDR3 totals 15 residues. Germline CDR1 and CDR2: SNHLY and FYNNEI. Trimming shortened V by 4 bases and J by 1 base, and 11 bases separated the two germline ends. CDR3 residues: CASSVAEGSYNEQFF. In DNA, the CDR3 is TGTGCCAGCAGTGTAGCGGAGGGATCCTACAATGAGCAGTTCTTC.

The gene calls are TRBV10-3 and TRBJ1-6, with D uncertain. V lost 2 bases and J lost 15, with 14 bases in between. Germline CDR1 ENHRY, CDR2 SYGVKD. CDR3 length equals 13 residues. CDR3 residues: CAISETTASLLHF. CDR3 DNA: TGTGCCATCAGTGAGACAACAGCCTCCCTCCTCCACTTT.

At least ten counts were recorded for this clonotype. The rearrangement links TRBV12-5 to TRBJ1-3; TRBD1 matches at 7 bases. CDR3 length: 20 amino acids. Looked up from germline, CDR1 is LGHNT and CDR2 is FRNRAP. V lost 1 base, J lost 0 bases, and 15 bases stayed unmatched. DNA of the CDR3: TGTGCTAGTGGTTTGGAACGCAGGGGGGACCAACCTAACTCTGGAAACACCATATATTTT. It translates to CASGLERRGDQPNSGNTIYF. Filled out from reference TRBV12-5 and TRBJ1-3, the complete variable domain reads DARVTQTPRHKVTEMGQEVTMRCQPILGHNTVFWYRQTMMQGLELLAYFRNRAPLDDSGMPKDRFSAEMPDATLATLKIQPSEPRDSAVYFCASGLERRGDQPNSGNTIYFGEGSWLTVV.

The V call is TRBV29-1, the J call TRBJ1-5, with a weak D call TRBD1 (5 bases). The CDR3 sequence is 14 residues long. Germline V gene data show CDR1 as SQVTM and CDR2 as ANQGSEA. Trimming removed 6 bases from V and 1 base from J, with 13 bases in between. In DNA form, the CDR3 reads TGCAGCGTAGCTCCGGGGCAGAGCAATCAGCCCCAGCATTTT. It translates to CSVAPGQSNQPQHF.

The chain couples TRBV10-3 to TRBJ2-1; D perhaps matches TRBD1 (5 bases). The V end was cut by 10 bases, the J end by 6 bases, with 19 bases between. The germline CDR1 and CDR2 sequences are ENHRY and SYGVKD. CDR3 length: 14 amino acids. This CDR3 reads CASRLQGRVNEQFF. The CDR3 DNA follows: TGTGCCAGCAGGCTTCAGGGAAGGGTCAATGAGCAGTTCTTC.